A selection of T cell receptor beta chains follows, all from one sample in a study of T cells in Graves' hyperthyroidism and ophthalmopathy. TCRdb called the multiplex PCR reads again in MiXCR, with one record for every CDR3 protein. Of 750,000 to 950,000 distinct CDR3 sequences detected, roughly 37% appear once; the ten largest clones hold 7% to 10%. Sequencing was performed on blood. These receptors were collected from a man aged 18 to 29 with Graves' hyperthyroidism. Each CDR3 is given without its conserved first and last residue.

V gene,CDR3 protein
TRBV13,ASSFWTALEAF
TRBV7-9,ASSNGQGPNSPLH
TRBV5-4,ASSLGIEGANTIY
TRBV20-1,SASEGFLLEQY
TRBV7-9,ASSLVGVREVEEQY
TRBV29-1,SVRTSTEAF
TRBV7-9,ASSYNYGYT
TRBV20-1,SARQVGSTETF
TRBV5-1,ASTAWSSANTEAF
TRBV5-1,ASSVFSGLGGELF
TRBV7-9,ASSALEGSGNTIY
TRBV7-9,ASSFTGANYGYT
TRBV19,ATKTQFAREAF
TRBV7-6,ASSLQTVATNEKLF
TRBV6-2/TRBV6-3,AGGLAGEAGELF
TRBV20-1,SHLGDGGGYYEQY
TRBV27,ASSFRGLGNTEAF
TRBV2,ASSEAGMAEQY
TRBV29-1,SSSDNQPQH
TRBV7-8,ASSSQGYSNQPQH
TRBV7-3,ASSQDVQGGQPQH
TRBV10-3,ASLDRGQMNTEAF
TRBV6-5,ASSPDTLREQY
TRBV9,AGSVATGELF
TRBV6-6,ASSYAGTYEQY
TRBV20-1,SASRMDTEAF
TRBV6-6,ASGPGGGRVGPNSNQPQH
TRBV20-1,SARMTGVTYEQY
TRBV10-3,AIGGTGGENSPLH